Listed below are T cell receptor beta chains from one sample, sequenced in a study of CD8 T cells in Susac syndrome. MiXCR, run by TCRdb on the immunoSEQ multiplex PCR reads, gives a single entry per CDR3 protein. The data contain 200,000 to 300,000 distinct CDR3 sequences, 90% to 96% of them singletons. Sequencing was performed on CD4+ T cells from PBMCs. Source of these receptors: a human donor with Susac syndrome. The CDR3 runs from the conserved cysteine through the conserved F or W. The D gene is left open where the match is weak. Expanded clones are given a class, and other clones once, few, many or no size at all.

v_call,j_call,d_call,clone_size,cdr3_nt,cdr3_aa
TRBV10-1,TRBJ2-1,NA,NA,TGCGCCAGCAGTGAAAGAAATACCAATGAGCAGTTCTTC,CASSERNTNEQFF
TRBV7-3,TRBJ2-7,TRBD2,NA,TGTGCCAGCGGAGCGGGGGGGGCCGGAGAGCAGTACTTC,CASGAGGAGEQYF
TRBV9,TRBJ1-2,NA,NA,TGTGCCAGCAGCAATACAGGCGATGGCTACACCTTC,CASSNTGDGYTF
TRBV12-3/TRBV12-4,TRBJ1-1,NA,NA,TGTGCCAGTGTCAGGGAAATGAACACTGAAGCTTTCTTT,CASVREMNTEAFF
TRBV21-1,TRBJ2-1,NA,NA,TGTGCCAGCAGCAAAGGAAAGGGAGAGACTAGCGAAAACTACAATGAGCAGTTCTTC,CASSKGKGETSENYNEQFF
TRBV5-1,TRBJ2-1,TRBD2,NA,TGCGCCAGCAGCTCGGTAGCGGGATTCGATGAGCAGTTCTTC,CASSSVAGFDEQFF
TRBV7-8,TRBJ2-1,TRBD2,NA,TGTGCCAGCAGGGCCAAGACTAGCGGGAGCAATGAGCAGTTCTTC,CASRAKTSGSNEQFF
TRBV23-1,TRBJ2-4,NA,NA,TGCGCCAGCAGTCAATCGGTGGAGAGTTTGGCCAAAAACATTCAGTACTTC,CASSQSVESLAKNIQYF
TRBV24-1,TRBJ2-1,NA,NA,TGTGCCACCTCCACGAGGGGCGCAATCTACAATGAGCAGTTCTTC,CATSTRGAIYNEQFF
TRBV20-1,TRBJ2-5,NA,once,TGCAGTGCTGACCTGGGTCAGGAGACCCAGTACTTC,CSADLGQETQYF
TRBV20-1,TRBJ1-2,NA,NA,TGCAGTGCTAGAGTGGGACACTCTATATCGGGTGGCTACACCTTC,CSARVGHSISGGYTF
TRBV4-1,TRBJ2-1,TRBD2,NA,TGCGCCAGCAGCCAACTGCCGGGACTAGTTTATTCGGAGCAGTTCTTC,CASSQLPGLVYSEQFF
TRBV15,TRBJ1-2,NA,NA,TGTGCCACCAGCAGAGATGTAGGGGATTATGGCTACACCTTC,CATSRDVGDYGYTF
TRBV29-1,TRBJ2-5,NA,NA,TGCAGCGTTGTGTCGAAAGAGACCCAGTACTTC,CSVVSKETQYF
TRBV24-1,TRBJ2-2,NA,NA,TGTGCCACCAGTCGGCCAGCGAACACCGGGGAGCTGTTTTTT,CATSRPANTGELFF
TRBV20-1,TRBJ2-7,NA,NA,TGCAGTGCTAGTGGGAGGAGAACCTACGAGCAGTACTTC,CSASGRRTYEQYF
TRBV10-3,TRBJ1-2,NA,NA,TGTGCCATCAATCCAGCTCCTAACTATGGCTACACCTTC,CAINPAPNYGYTF
TRBV11-2,TRBJ2-3,NA,NA,TGTGCCACGATAGAAGGAAGAACAAACACAGATACGCAGTATTTT,CATIEGRTNTDTQYF
TRBV4-2,TRBJ2-3,TRBD2,once,TGTGCCAGCAGCCAAGTTGCTACTACTAGCGGGAGGGGGGGGAACACAGATACGCAGTATTTT,CASSQVATTSGRGGNTDTQYF
TRBV11-1,TRBJ2-1,TRBD2,NA,TGTGCCAGCAGCCCGCGACTAGCTCCCACGATCGATGAGCAGTTCTTC,CASSPRLAPTIDEQFF
TRBV7-2,TRBJ2-2,NA,NA,TGTGCCAGCAGCCCCTATAAACCCGGGGAGCTGTTTTTT,CASSPYKPGELFF
TRBV29-1,TRBJ1-5,NA,NA,TGCAGCGTTAGGGACCCTGGGGAGCCCCAGCATTTT,CSVRDPGEPQHF
TRBV12-5,TRBJ2-5,NA,NA,TGTGCTAGTCGTGACAGAGAAGAGACCCAGTACTTC,CASRDREETQYF
TRBV30,TRBJ2-1,NA,NA,TGTGCCTGGAGTGTACAGAAGTTTGAGCAGTTCTTC,CAWSVQKFEQFF
TRBV2,TRBJ2-3,TRBD2,NA,TGTGCCAGCGGACTAGCGGGAGGCAACGGGGATACGCAGTATTTT,CASGLAGGNGDTQYF
TRBV3-1,TRBJ2-7,NA,NA,TGTGCCAGCAGCCAAAGGACAGCCAACTCCTACGAGCAGTACTTC,CASSQRTANSYEQYF
TRBV29-1,TRBJ1-2,TRBD1,NA,TGCAGCGCCCTAGGCCGGGACAGGGCGGTACATGGCTACACCTTC,CSALGRDRAVHGYTF
TRBV29-1,TRBJ2-5,TRBD1,NA,TGCAGCGTTGTCTCCACGGGGACAGGGGCCGAGACCCAGTACTTC,CSVVSTGTGAETQYF
TRBV2,TRBJ2-2,NA,NA,TGTGCCAACAGACAGGACGGCGCCCGGGAGCTGTTTTTT,CANRQDGARELFF